The present entry profiles one T cell receptor beta chain with its context. The target antigen is unknown. At the DNA level, this CDR3 is encoded by other sequences in the same sample as well. DNA at around 210 ng, roughly 27,000 T cell genomes, went into sorted-subset replicate PCRs. The data were produced by immunoSEQ multiplex PCR, yet TCRdb's version contains in-frame clones alone and is incomplete. Of over a million clones listed, 95% to 99% are singletons. The CDR3 is 12 amino acids. CDR1 SQVTM and CDR2 ANQGSEA come from the germline V gene. Trimming took off 4 bases at V and 1 base at J, with 2 bases between the two ends. These data come from a study of shared clonotypes between healthy human individuals. Study-wide context: Used for every donor were three CD4 naive, three CD4 memory, two CD8 naive and one CD8 memory plate.

It was into CD45RA+ naive and CD45RA-negative memory subsets that the CD4+ cells were split. Study-wide results and caveats: An anticipated effect of sequencing depth on clonotype sharing among donors was recognized.

Sequencing input: naive CD4+ T cells sorted from blood. Subset meaning: CD45RA+ positively selected. This TCR was recovered from a man aged 25-45 years in good health. This chain uses TRBV29-1 with TRBJ2-6; D is unclear. CDR3 bases: TGCAGCGTTGGATCTGGGGCCAACGTCCTGACTTTC. Encoded protein: CSVGSGANVLTF.